The 5 T cell receptor beta chains below were found in one sample sequenced in a study of T cell repertoires in cytomegalovirus infection. TCRdb re-analysed the reads in MiXCR, keeping a single row per CDR3 protein. The data show some 150,000 distinct CDR3 sequences, under 8% seen once. Sequencing was done on a sample of PBMCs. All receptors derive from a human donor in good health (CMV status not recorded). Some clones in this sample may be carry-over from other donors' samples.

This clonotype has only a few counts. The rearrangement links TRBV28 to TRBJ1-1; D possibly corresponds to TRBD1 (6 bases). There are 11 residues in the CDR3. Germline V gene lookup returns CDR1 MDHEN and CDR2 SYDVKM. The V end was cut by 6 bases, the J end by 9 bases, with 11 bases between. In DNA, the CDR3 is TGTGCCAGCAGAGCCGACAGGAAAGCTTTCTTT. Translated: CASRADRKAFF.

The gene calls are TRBV19 and TRBJ1-6; possibly TRBD1 for D (6 bases). The CDR3 is made up of 15 amino acids. V was shortened by 4 bases and J by 10 bases, with 17 bases between the two germline ends. Germline CDR1 reads LNHDA; CDR2 reads SQIVND (reference sequence). In nucleotides, the CDR3 is TGTGCCAGTAGTAACCAGGGGACCGGTCAATCACCCCTCCACTTT. Protein: CASSNQGTGQSPLHF.

The chain is built from TRBV7-7 and TRBJ2-5; no clear D. CDR3 length: 12 residues. V gave up 5 bases and J gave up 2 bases, with 6 bases separating them. Per germline, CDR1 SSHAT and CDR2 FNYEAQ (reference sequence). The DNA for the CDR3 is TGTGCCAGCAGCCCCGGACAAGAGACCCAGTACTTC. This gives the protein CASSPGQETQYF.

The table lists this clonotype with many counts. V gene TRBV7-2 combines with J gene TRBJ2-7; perhaps TRBD2 as D (6 bases). The CDR3 loop spans 14 amino acids. V was cut by 5 bases and J by 2 bases, with 13 bases left in between. Germline-derived CDR1 and CDR2 are SGHTA and FQGNSA. The CDR3: CASSRGAGTYEQYF. The CDR3 DNA reads as TGTGCCAGCAGCCGCGGGGCAGGGACCTACGAGCAGTACTTC.

This clonotype was seen many times. One junction end disagrees with the germline gene, perhaps due to a read error. The rearrangement uses TRBV7-2 and TRBJ1-2; D is ambiguous. CDR3 length equals 14 residues. The germline V gene encodes CDR1 SGHTA and CDR2 FQGNSA. CDR3 DNA: TGTGCCAGCAGCTTAGAGGTCAGAAGCTATGGTTACACCTTC. This codes for CASSLEVRSYGYTF.